The 19 T cell receptor beta chains reported below all come from one sample, sequenced in a study of blood T cell repertoires in COVID-19. The method was immunoSEQ multiplex PCR; TCRdb's version includes in-frame clones alone and lacks a portion of them. The sample lists about 75,000 clones, less than 90% occurring once. The material sequenced was peripheral blood. Source of these receptors: a man aged 80 or over with COVID-19, enrolled during active disease.

V is TRBV19 and J is TRBJ1-1, with D possibly being TRBD1 (6 bases). Trimming left V 3 bases short and J 4 bases short, with 15 bases between. CDR3 length: 15 amino acids. Germline values: CDR1 LNHDA, CDR2 SQIVND (reference sequence). The CDR3 DNA follows: TGTGCCAGTAGTATGAGCGCAGGGGTAGGCACTGAAGCTTTCTTT. Translating gives CASSMSAGVGTEAFF.

The chain combines TRBV7-2 with TRBJ1-4; TRBD1 matches at 7 bases. The CDR3 spans 14 residues. In germline, CDR1 is SGHTA, CDR2 FQGNSA. Trimming removed 5 bases from V and 4 bases from J; junction bases left unmatched: 4. The CDR3 region is CASSRDSYNEKLFF. The CDR3 DNA follows: TGTGCCAGCAGCCGGGACAGCTATAATGAAAAACTGTTTTTT.

V usage is TRBV7-2 and J usage is TRBJ2-2; 12 bases line up with TRBD1. Germline V CDR1 and CDR2: SGHTA, FQGNSA. CDR3 size: 16 residues. V was pared by 5 bases and J by 6 bases, with 7 bases of the junction left unmatched. CDR3 sequence reads: CASSPGQGARSGELFF. The CDR3 DNA is TGTGCCAGCAGCCCGGGACAGGGGGCGCGGTCCGGGGAGCTGTTTTTT. Based on the CDR3 plus reference TRBV7-2 and TRBJ2-2, the full variable domain is GAGVSQSPSNKVTEKGKDVELRCDPISGHTALYWYRQSLGQGLEFLIYFQGNSAPDKSGLPSDRFSAERTGGSVSTLTIQRTQQEDSAVYLCASSPGQGARSGELFFGEGSRLTVL.

V and J are TRBV7-2 and TRBJ2-7, with a tentative D call TRBD2 (7 bases). Trimming cost V 4 bases and J 5 bases, with 15 bases left between them. The CDR3 is 14 amino acids. Germline values: CDR1 SGHTA, CDR2 FQGNSA. CDR3 nucleotide sequence: TGTGCCAGCAGCTCTCGGGGGGCAATCCACGAGCAGTACTTC. It translates to CASSSRGAIHEQYF.

The chain links TRBV10-3 to TRBJ2-6; possible D gene TRBD1, 6 bases. The CDR3 is 18 amino acids. V was shortened by 0 bases and J by 2 bases, with 14 bases between the two germline ends. Germline values: CDR1 ENHRY, CDR2 SYGVKD. This CDR3 reads CAISESGRGPAGANVLTF. CDR3 nucleotide sequence: TGTGCCATCAGTGAGTCGGGCAGGGGACCAGCTGGGGCCAACGTCCTGACTTTC.

The V gene is TRBV7-3, the J gene TRBJ2-3; maybe TRBD1 (6 bases). V dropped 5 bases and J dropped 14 bases, with 23 bases sitting between them. The germline V gene has CDR1 SGHTA and CDR2 FQGTGA. This CDR3 region has 14 residues. The CDR3 loop reads CASSVTGDTGVRYF. CDR3 nucleotides: TGTGCCAGCAGCGTTACCGGGGACACCGGGGTCAGGTATTTT.

The chain couples TRBV5-4 to TRBJ1-2; no reliable D call. Trimming stripped 3 bases from V and 4 bases from J, with 10 bases between. CDR3 size: 13 residues. The germline CDR1 and CDR2 sequences are SGHNT and YYREEE (reference sequence). The CDR3 DNA is TGTGCCAGCAGCTCGAAACAGACCTATGGCTACACCTTC. Translated: CASSSKQTYGYTF.

V is TRBV18 and J is TRBJ2-7; 8 positions match TRBD1. The CDR3 is 15 amino acids. CDR1 is KGHSH, CDR2 LQKENI, per germline. The junction had 8 bases not matched to a gene; V was cut back by 3 bases and J by 4 bases. CDR3 bases: TGTGCCAGCTCACCTGGGACAGGAGGCTCTTACGAGCAGTACTTC. Translation: CASSPGTGGSYEQYF.

The rearrangement links TRBV15 to TRBJ2-7, with D perhaps matching TRBD2 (5 bases). This CDR3 is 15 amino acids long. V was shortened by 1 base and J by 3 bases, with 13 bases between the two germline ends. The germline V gene has CDR1 LNHNV and CDR2 YYDKDF (reference sequence). Here the CDR3 DNA reads TGTGCCACCAGCAGAGTACTAGGGTCCAACTACGAGCAGTACTTC. Its translation is CATSRVLGSNYEQYF.

The J gene is TRBJ1-2, the V gene TRBV28; 8 nucleotides line up with TRBD1. Germline assignment: CDR1 MDHEN and CDR2 SYDVKM. V shed 6 bases, J shed 7 bases, and the junction held 4 bases outside the gene matches. CDR3 length equals 12 residues. The CDR3 DNA reads as TGTGCCAGCAGCGGGACAGGTTTTGGCTACACCTTC. It translates to CASSGTGFGYTF.

The genes are TRBV18 and TRBJ1-1, with D unresolved. The V gene lost 3 bases and the J gene lost 2 bases, with 10 bases spanning the gap. Germline lookup yields CDR1 KGHSH and CDR2 LQKENI. This CDR3 is built from 14 residues. CDR3 sequence reads: CASSPAADNTEAFF. The CDR3 DNA sequence: TGTGCCAGCTCACCCGCGGCAGACAACACTGAAGCTTTCTTT.

This clone was seen once. The V and J genes are TRBV5-4 and TRBJ1-1; 8 bases match TRBD1. The V segment lost 4 bases and the J segment 2 bases; nucleotides outside the gene matches: 4. This CDR3 spans 14 amino acids. Germline V gene sequence: CDR1 SGHNT, CDR2 YYREEE (reference sequence). The CDR3 DNA follows: TGTGCCAGCAGCCCCGGGACAGGTAACACTGAAGCTTTCTTT. Translating gives CASSPGTGNTEAFF.

This sequence joins TRBV19 and TRBJ1-5; TRBD1 aligns across 9 bases. This CDR3 is 17 amino acids long. With 5 bases clipped from V and 3 bases from J, the junction kept 11 bases outside the gene matches. Germline V gene lookup returns CDR1 LNHDA and CDR2 SQIVND (reference sequence). The CDR3 DNA follows: TGTGCCAGTAGTTTCCAAAAGGGACAGGGCGACAATCAGCCCCAGCATTTT. It yields the protein CASSFQKGQGDNQPQHF.

The chain links TRBV6-4 to TRBJ2-3; TRBD2 matches at 13 bases. Germline CDR1 is MRHNA and CDR2 is SNTAGT. The ends lost 4 bases at V and 5 bases at J; junction bases unmatched: 0. The CDR3 is 14 amino acids. CDR3 sequence reads: CASSGTSGGDTQYF. For the CDR3, the DNA is TGTGCCAGCAGTGGGACTAGCGGGGGAGATACGCAGTATTTT.

The J gene is TRBJ2-1, the V gene TRBV5-4; 9 positions agree with TRBD2. Germline V lookup: CDR1 SGHNT, CDR2 YYREEE (reference sequence). With 0 bases clipped from V and 8 bases from J, the junction kept 6 bases outside the gene matches. The CDR3 consists of 15 residues. The CDR3 spells CASSLEAGGRYEQFF. Here the CDR3 DNA reads TGTGCCAGCAGCTTGGAAGCGGGGGGCCGGTATGAGCAGTTCTTC.

The chain combines TRBV28 with TRBJ1-1; D is perhaps TRBD1 (6 bases). Germline V gives CDR1 MDHEN, CDR2 SYDVKM. The CDR3 sequence is 12 residues long. V gave up 5 bases and J gave up 11 bases, with 15 bases separating them. The CDR3 DNA follows: TGTGCCAGCAGTACAGGGTCTATCCGGGCTTTCTTT. It is translated as CASSTGSIRAFF.

This chain joins TRBV7-9 and TRBJ1-2, with D uncertain. The germline CDR1 and CDR2 sequences are SEHNR and FQNEAQ (reference sequence). With 5 bases removed from V and 1 base from J, the gap between germline ends came to 5 bases. This CDR3 region has 12 residues. Here the CDR3 reads CASSNINYGYTF. CDR3 in DNA: TGTGCCAGCAGCAACATTAACTATGGCTACACCTTC. Supplemented by reference TRBV7-9 and TRBJ1-2, the full variable domain reads DTGVSQNPRHKITKRGQNVTFRCDPISEHNRLYWYRQTLGQGPEFLTYFQNEAQLEKSRLLSDRFSAERPKGSFSTLEIQRTEQGDSAMYLCASSNINYGYTFGSGTRLTVV.

The sample holds a few counts of this clone. The chain has TRBV5-4 and TRBJ1-2; 7 bases are a match to TRBD1. Losses at the gene ends were 0 bases for V and 2 bases for J; bases not matched to a gene: 1. Germline-derived CDR1 and CDR2 are SGHNT and YYREEE (reference sequence). CDR3 length equals 14 residues. The chain's CDR3 is CASSLATGNYGYTF. The CDR3 DNA follows: TGTGCCAGCAGCTTGGCGACAGGGAACTATGGCTACACCTTC.

The chain is built from TRBV5-1 and TRBJ1-1; a possible D gene is TRBD1 (5 bases). V lost 6 bases to trimming and J lost 4 bases, with 16 bases between them. CDR3 length: 14 residues. Germline values: CDR1 SGHRS, CDR2 YFSETQ. The CDR3 is CASKSGGSPTEAFF. CDR3 nucleotide sequence: TGCGCCAGCAAATCCGGGGGGAGTCCCACTGAAGCTTTCTTT.